The 18 T cell receptor beta chains below all came from one sample that was sequenced in a study of cytomegalovirus exposure and HLA in healthy donors (dated by TCRdb to about 2017). The library was generated by the immunoSEQ multiplex PCR assay. The multiplex PCR relied on a mix of 60 forward primers for TCR Vbeta segments and 13 reverse primers for TCR Jbeta segments. TCRdb's version of the immuneACCESS table is confined to in-frame rearrangements and falls short of the full clone set. An unresolved V gene accounts for under half of the shortfall where checked; the remainder is of unknown origin. The sample table shows more than 150,000 clones, and 60% to 85% are seen once. 1.5% to 2% of the sample belongs to the ten largest clones. The sequenced sample consisted of PBMCs. The receptors come from a man aged 18 to 30 in good health and CMV-seronegative.

The V and J genes are TRBV7-9 and TRBJ2-1; TRBD2 matches 8 bases. V dropped 5 bases and J dropped 7; count of bases not matched to a gene: 16. CDR3 length equals 17 residues. Germline loops: CDR1 SEHNR, CDR2 FQNEAQ (reference sequence). The CDR3, as DNA: TGTGCCAGCAGCCCCCCGACGCGGGCGGGAGGTCGGAATGAGCAGTTCTTC. Protein product: CASSPPTRAGGRNEQFF.

This clone was counted once. CDR3 sequence: CASSPGLAGVTGELFF. The CDR3 DNA reads TGCGCCAGCAGCCCGGGACTAGCGGGAGTCACCGGGGAGCTGTTTTTT. The chain recombines TRBV5-1 with TRBJ2-2; 14 nucleotides line up with TRBD2. V lost 4 bases, J lost 4 bases, and 3 bases stayed unmatched. This CDR3 is 16 amino acids long. Looked up from germline, CDR1 is SGHRS and CDR2 is YFSETQ. Together with reference TRBV5-1 and TRBJ2-2, the CDR3 gives the full variable domain: KAGVTQTPRYLIKTRGQQVTLSCSPISGHRSVSWYQQTPGQGLQFLFEYFSETQRNKGNFPGRFSGRQFSNSRSEMNVSTLELGDSALYLCASSPGLAGVTGELFFGEGSRLTVL.

This chain links TRBV6-6 with TRBJ2-2; 8 bases map to TRBD2. J gave up 6 bases and V 2 bases, and 8 bases lay outside the gene matches. The CDR3 spans 16 residues. From germline, CDR1 is MNHNY and CDR2 SVGAGI (reference sequence). The CDR3 DNA is TGTGCCAGCAGTTACCCGGGACTAGGAGGCCCCGGGGAGCTGTTTTTT. It is translated as CASSYPGLGGPGELFF.

The V gene is TRBV9, the J gene TRBJ2-1, with 8 bases fitting TRBD2. The CDR3 spans 16 residues. Germline V gene sequence: CDR1 SGDLS, CDR2 YYNGEE. V trimming: 3 bases; J trimming: 1 base; junction bases outside the gene matches: 6. The CDR3 region has the DNA TGTGCCAGCAGCGCCCGAAGCGGGAGTTCCTACAATGAGCAGTTCTTC. This codes for CASSARSGSSYNEQFF. Full variable domain (missing parts from reference TRBV9 and TRBJ2-1): DSGVTQTPKHLITATGQRVTLRCSPRSGDLSVYWYQQSLDQGLQFLIQYYNGEERAKGNILERFSAQQFPDLHSELNLSSLELGDSALYFCASSARSGSSYNEQFFGPGTRLTVL.

This clone was counted only a few times. The CDR3 nucleotides read TGTGCCAGCAGCTTAGCGGGGGGGCCCGGGGAGACCCAGTACTTC. Residues: CASSLAGGPGETQYF. The gene calls are TRBV7-2 and TRBJ2-5; possibly TRBD2 for D (7 bases). V was clipped by 0 bases and J by 5 bases, with 13 bases between them. The CDR3 is 15 amino acids. Germline V gives CDR1 SGHTA, CDR2 FQGNSA.

The chain carries TRBV29-1 and TRBJ2-3; 8 bases fit TRBD1. The CDR3 length is 15 residues. Germline-derived CDR1 and CDR2 are SQVTM and ANQGSEA. J gave up 4 bases and V 3 bases, and 9 bases lay outside the gene matches. CDR3 loop: CSVDDSRQGSDTQYF. CDR3 bases: TGCAGCGTTGATGACTCTCGACAGGGGTCAGATACGCAGTATTTT.

CDR3 nucleotides: TGTGCCAGCAGCTTAGCCGGCGGTCTTGGCGGGAGGGACACTGAAGCTTTCTTT. This encodes CASSLAGGLGGRDTEAFF. This sequence joins TRBV7-9 and TRBJ1-1; D remains ambiguous. The germline V gene has CDR1 SEHNR and CDR2 FQNEAQ (reference sequence). This CDR3 is built from 18 residues. The germline V and J ends were trimmed by 0 bases and 3 bases, with 20 bases remaining between them.

The chain has TRBV14 and TRBJ2-7; TRBD2 might be the D (5 bases). Trimming shortened V by 5 bases and J by 2 bases, and 7 bases separated the two germline ends. The germline V gene encodes CDR1 SGHDN and CDR2 FVKESK. The CDR3 consists of 12 residues. CDR3 in DNA: TGTGCCAGCAGCGGAGGTACCTACGAGCAGTACTTC. Translation gives CASSGGTYEQYF.

The chain couples TRBV5-1 to TRBJ2-1; TRBD2 agrees at 10 bases. Germline V gene sequence: CDR1 SGHRS, CDR2 YFSETQ. CDR3 length equals 17 residues. Germline trimming cut 2 bases from V and 0 bases from J; bases unmatched to any gene: 5. For the CDR3, the DNA is TGCGCCAGCAGCTTCGGACTAGCGGTAGACTCCTACAATGAGCAGTTCTTC. Its translation: CASSFGLAVDSYNEQFF.

This clone has only a few counts. The chain recombines TRBV7-9 with TRBJ1-1; D is perhaps TRBD1 (5 bases). Germline V gene lookup returns CDR1 SEHNR and CDR2 FQNEAQ (reference sequence). This CDR3 contains 14 residues. The V end was cut by 2 bases, the J end by 4 bases, with 11 bases between. The CDR3 spells CASSLTGAVTEAFF. CDR3 sequence (DNA): TGTGCCAGCAGCTTAACTGGGGCGGTCACTGAAGCTTTCTTT.

The rearrangement links TRBV5-1 to TRBJ2-7; TRBD2 matches at 12 bases. The CDR3 is made up of 17 amino acids. Germline V gene data show CDR1 as SGHRS and CDR2 as YFSETQ. V shed 1 base and J 7 bases; nucleotides not matched to a gene: 12. The CDR3 DNA reads TGCGCCAGCAGCTTGATCCCGGCTAGCGGGAGGGCCCGGGAGCAGTACTTC. Its translation: CASSLIPASGRAREQYF.

The chain joins TRBV4-1 to TRBJ1-3; 7 bases are shared with TRBD1. The CDR3 totals 17 residues. In germline, CDR1 is MGHRA, CDR2 YSYEKL. V shed 4 bases and J 0 bases; nucleotides not matched to a gene: 9. CDR3 sequence reads: CASSRPGGTRSGNTIYF. The CDR3 DNA follows: TGCGCCAGCAGCCGACCAGGGGGTACTCGCTCTGGAAACACCATATATTTT.

The genes are TRBV5-1 and TRBJ1-2; TRBD1 matches at 11 bases. This CDR3 spans 17 amino acids. V lost 1 base to trimming and J lost 1 base; unmatched junction nucleotides: 6. Germline V gene data show CDR1 as SGHRS and CDR2 as YFSETQ. As DNA, the CDR3 is TGCGCCAGCAGCTTGAGGACAGGGGGCGGTTTTAACTATGGCTACACCTTC. Its protein product is CASSLRTGGGFNYGYTF.

The chain employs TRBV5-4 and TRBJ2-1, with a tentative D call TRBD2 (6 bases). In germline, CDR1 is SGHNT, CDR2 YYREEE (reference sequence). The V end was cut by 1 base, the J end by 0 bases, with 11 bases between. This CDR3 has 16 amino acids. CDR3 in DNA: TGTGCCAGCAGCTTGTTGGCGGGGAGCTCCTACAATGAGCAGTTCTTC. This codes for CASSLLAGSSYNEQFF.

The J gene is TRBJ2-7, the V gene TRBV7-2, with 11 bases that match TRBD2. The CDR3 sequence is 16 residues long. Germline lookup yields CDR1 SGHTA and CDR2 FQGNSA. After removal of 1 base from V and 0 bases from J, the junction contained 2 bases not matched to a gene. This CDR3 is CASSLGLAGSSYEQYF. The CDR3 region has the DNA TGTGCCAGCAGCTTAGGACTAGCGGGGAGCTCCTACGAGCAGTACTTC.

The genes are TRBV2 and TRBJ2-1, with unresolved D. Germline V gives CDR1 SNHLY, CDR2 FYNNEI. The CDR3 totals 17 residues. V lost 0 bases to trimming and J lost 0 bases, with 12 bases between them. The CDR3 reads CASSEAPDWSSYNEQFF. The CDR3 bases are TGTGCCAGCAGTGAAGCCCCTGACTGGAGCTCCTACAATGAGCAGTTCTTC.

Comments on this clone: No conserved phenylalanine or tryptophan is present at the end of the CDR3, so a read error is the likely explanation. The limits of the CDR3 on the DNA are not certain, so only TCRdb's listed CDR3 is given. This chain uses TRBV6-6 with TRBJ1-2; the D segment call TRBD1 is taken from the table without a DNA check. Germline V lookup: CDR1 MNHNY, CDR2 SVGAGI (reference sequence). The CDR3 totals 12 residues, both ends included. CDR3 residues: CASSYSTWDRER.

V gene TRBV7-9 combines with J gene TRBJ2-1; D is possibly TRBD2 (5 bases). The CDR3 extends over 16 amino acids. Trimming removed 0 bases at V and 4 bases at J, with 13 bases between. The germline V gene has CDR1 SEHNR and CDR2 FQNEAQ (reference sequence). CDR3 nucleotides: TGTGCCAGCAGCTTAGCTTCCTCTGGACTTTACAATGAGCAGTTCTTC. This encodes CASSLASSGLYNEQFF.